This T cell receptor (beta chain) was profiled in a study of CD8+CD57+ T cells in acquired aplastic anemia. Study details: The sorted CD4+ and CD8+ cells yielded an average around 3.2 ug of DNA.

A few counts support this clonotype. No antigen is known for it. Trimming took off 1 base at V and 4 bases at J, with 14 bases between the two ends. Germline values: CDR1 SEHNR, CDR2 FQNEAQ (reference sequence). This CDR3 is built from 15 residues. Findings of the study overall: Any difference that existed in CD8+ Simpson's diversity between patients and controls was not significant.

Genomic DNA was employed as the template in profiling TCR beta VDJ and CDR3. MiXCR was run by TCRdb on the reads, yielding one entry per CDR3 protein. The sample shows 150,000 to 200,000 distinct CDR3 sequences, approximately 60% of them seen only once. V is TRBV7-9 and J is TRBJ2-7; tentatively, D is TRBD1 (5 bases). The sequence was collected from a human donor in good health. The specimen was sorted CD4+, CD8+, or CD8+CD57+ T cells (not recorded which) from PBMCs. The CDR3 region is CASSLVRGLLYEQYF. In nucleotides, the CDR3 is TGTGCCAGCAGCTTAGTAAGGGGCCTCCTATACGAGCAGTACTTC.